One and the same sample provided the 8 T cell receptor beta chains below, sequenced in a study of shared clonotypes between healthy human individuals. TCRdb keeps only in-frame clones here, not all; method: immunoSEQ multiplex PCR. The sample comprises approximately 1,000,000 clones, roughly 74% of which are singletons, and approximately 0.5% rests with the top ten. The sequencing input was memory CD4+ T cells from PBMCs. Regarding subset: CD45RA-negative fraction. The receptors originated from a man aged 18 to 29 in good health. Some clones in this sample may be carry-over from other donors' samples.

This chain joins TRBV14 and TRBJ1-2; 8 bases are shared with TRBD1. Losses at the gene ends were 3 bases for V and 3 bases for J; bases not matched to a gene: 0. The CDR3 is 13 residues long. CDR1 and CDR2 (germline): SGHDN, FVKESK. This CDR3 is CASSQDRDYGYTF. DNA of the CDR3: TGTGCCAGCAGCCAGGACAGGGACTATGGCTACACCTTC.

In its sample, this clone was seen once. The V call is TRBV7-2, the J call TRBJ2-1; 12 bases align to TRBD2. With V trimmed by 5 bases and J by 9 bases, 14 bases remained unmatched. The CDR3 has 17 residues. Per germline, CDR1 SGHTA and CDR2 FQGNSA. CDR3 bases: TGTGCCAGCAGCACCATGGTTCTAGCGGGAGGGCCCGGTGAGCAGTTCTTC. Protein: CASSTMVLAGGPGEQFF.

The chain carries TRBV7-9 and TRBJ2-3, with 11 bases that match TRBD2. V shed 5 bases and J 3 bases; nucleotides not matched to a gene: 10. In germline, CDR1 is SEHNR, CDR2 FQNEAQ (reference sequence). The CDR3 extends over 17 amino acids. The CDR3 coding sequence is TGTGCCAGCAGCCCCCGGGGTAGCGGGAGGGTGACAGATACGCAGTATTTT. Its protein is CASSPRGSGRVTDTQYF.

This chain connects TRBV5-4 to TRBJ2-1; 12 bases line up with TRBD1. The germline CDR1 and CDR2 sequences are SGHNT and YYREEE (reference sequence). J lost 9 bases, V lost 2 bases, and 6 bases had no gene match. The CDR3 runs 15 residues. The CDR3 bases are TGTGCCAGCAGCTTCAGGGACAGGGGGCCAACTGAGCAGTTCTTC. This codes for CASSFRDRGPTEQFF. Supplemented by reference TRBV5-4 and TRBJ2-1, the full variable domain reads ETGVTQSPTHLIKTRGQQVTLRCSSQSGHNTVSWYQQALGQGPQFIFQYYREEENGRGNFPPRFSGLQFPNYSSELNVNALELDDSALYLCASSFRDRGPTEQFFGPGTRLTVL.

This clone was found a few times. The chain joins TRBV11-2 to TRBJ2-7; TRBD2 agrees at 8 bases. The J segment lost 3 bases and the V segment lost 8 bases, leaving 9 bases of the junction unmatched. This CDR3 region has 14 residues. Germline V gives CDR1 SGHAT, CDR2 FQNNGV. In DNA, the CDR3 is TGTGCCAGCGTGACTAGCGAAAAGAACTACGAGCAGTACTTC. It is translated as CASVTSEKNYEQYF.

The chain recombines TRBV27 with TRBJ2-7, with D possibly being TRBD1 (6 bases). The CDR3 extends over 14 amino acids. Looked up from germline, CDR1 is MNHEY and CDR2 is SMNVEV (reference sequence). V lost 6 bases, J lost 3 bases, and 15 bases lay in between. CDR3 amino acids: CASSQRVQGYEQYF. In DNA form, the CDR3 reads TGTGCCAGCAGCCAGAGAGTACAGGGCTACGAGCAGTACTTC.

This chain links TRBV5-6 with TRBJ2-5, with unresolved D. There are 13 residues in the CDR3. Germline CDR1 and CDR2: SGHDT and YYEEEE. Trimming pared 3 bases from V and 3 bases from J, leaving 9 bases between. The CDR3 spells CASSSQNEETQYF. Written as DNA, the CDR3 is TGTGCCAGCAGCTCCCAGAACGAAGAGACCCAGTACTTC.

The chain has TRBV11-3 and TRBJ2-2, with a tentative D call TRBD1 (5 bases). Germline CDR1 is SGHNT and CDR2 is YENEEA. The CDR3 spans 15 residues. Between the trimmed V and J ends, which lost 5 bases and 4 bases, there was a span of 14 bases. The CDR3 protein is CASSPGLRTTGELFF. The CDR3 nucleotides are TGTGCCAGCAGCCCAGGGCTACGGACCACCGGGGAGCTGTTTTTT.